A single sample gave rise to the 21 T cell receptor beta chains below, sequenced in a study of breast tumors, draining lymph nodes, adjacent tissues (dated by TCRdb to the mid-2010s). The lymph node samples were taken from the axillary draining lymph nodes of breast cancer patients. Library preparation was by multiplex PCR. The sequencing machine was an Illumina HiSeq 2000. TCRdb itself trimmed the public reads at Q25 with fastp, ran MiXCR and retained productive beta chains. Duplicate CDR3 protein sequences are folded into a single record with the most common DNA and genes. Here the sample has 200,000 or so distinct CDR3 sequences; over 25% occur a single time. The top ten clonotypes cover 4.3% of the sample. Source material: axillary lymph node tissue. These receptors all stem from a female donor with breast cancer. Some clones in this sample may be carry-over from other donors' samples.

The sample holds many counts of this clonotype. The chain uses TRBV5-8 and TRBJ1-2; possibly TRBD1 for D (5 bases). The CDR3 is made up of 15 amino acids. Trimming shortened V by 0 bases and J by 4 bases, and 13 bases separated the two germline ends. Germline V CDR1 and CDR2: SGHTS, YDEGEE. CDR3 in amino acids: CASSLAVGGGYGYTF. In nucleotides, the CDR3 is TGTGCCAGCAGCTTGGCCGTTGGGGGAGGCTATGGCTACACCTTC.

The V gene is TRBV28, the J gene TRBJ2-1; D gene unclear. The CDR3 is made up of 12 amino acids. The germline CDR1 and CDR2 sequences are MDHEN and SYDVKM. V gave up 8 bases and J gave up 4 bases, with 9 bases separating them. The CDR3 sequence is CASGWGYNEQFF. DNA of the CDR3: TGTGCCAGCGGATGGGGTTACAATGAGCAGTTCTTC.

Ten or more counts support this clonotype. The DNA of the CDR3 is TGCGCCAGCAGCATACAGGGATTGGCTAAAGATGGCTACACCTTC. Translating it yields CASSIQGLAKDGYTF. J is TRBJ1-2 and V is TRBV5-1; maybe TRBD1 (6 bases). The germline V gene encodes CDR1 SGHRS and CDR2 YFSETQ. This CDR3 comprises 15 residues. Trimming took 4 bases from V and 6 from J, leaving 19 bases between them.

This clonotype was detected many times. The V and J genes are TRBV5-1 and TRBJ1-6, with TRBD1 matching over 9 bases. Germline CDR1 SGHRS, CDR2 YFSETQ. The CDR3 has 15 residues. The trim removed 4 bases at V and 7 bases at J, leaving 6 bases unmatched. The chain's CDR3 is CASSLSTGGNSPLHF. The CDR3 nucleotides read TGCGCCAGCAGCCTATCGACAGGGGGGAATTCACCCCTCCACTTT.

V is TRBV5-6 and J is TRBJ2-7; a possible D gene is TRBD2 (6 bases). Germline lookup yields CDR1 SGHDT and CDR2 YYEEEE. V was pared by 4 bases and J by 6 bases, with 20 bases between. This CDR3 is 15 amino acids long. The CDR3: CASSRSGPLVGEQYF. CDR3 DNA sequence: TGTGCCAGCAGCCGGAGCGGGCCCCTTGTCGGCGAGCAGTACTTC.

On this clonotype: One end of the junction does not line up with germline, which may come from a read error. This chain joins TRBV15 and TRBJ2-1; D unclear. The CDR3 has 15 amino acids. Germline CDR1 LNHNV, CDR2 YYDKDF (reference sequence). The CDR3 loop is CATSSEWSSYSEQFF. The CDR3 DNA sequence: TGTGCCACCAGCAGTGAATGGAGCTCCTACAGTGAGCAGTTCTTC. Full variable domain (missing parts from reference TRBV15 and TRBJ2-1): DAMVIQNPRYQVTQFGKPVTLSCSQTLNHNVMYWYQQKSSQAPKLLFHYYDKDFNNEADTPDNFQSRRPNTSFCFLDIRSPGLGDTAMYLCATSSEWSSYSEQFFGPGTRLTVL.

The CDR3 DNA sequence: TGTGCCAGCAGAAGACAGGGGGGGGTTTACGAGCAGTACTTC. Protein sequence: CASRRQGGVYEQYF. This chain links TRBV6-6 with TRBJ2-7, with 9 bases lining up with TRBD1. The CDR3 is made up of 14 amino acids. Germline V CDR1 and CDR2: MNHNY, SVGAGI (reference sequence). V lost 6 bases, J lost 4 bases, and 7 bases stayed unmatched.

The genes are TRBV29-1 and TRBJ2-2; 7 bases map to TRBD2. The CDR3 totals 15 residues. Germline CDR1 SQVTM, CDR2 ANQGSEA. Unmatched junction bases numbered 8, after V lost 6 bases and J lost 1 base. The CDR3 DNA sequence: TGCAGCGTCGGGGTGCGGGGGAGGAACACCGGGGAGCTGTTTTTT. As protein: CSVGVRGRNTGELFF.

The chain employs TRBV7-9 and TRBJ1-5; 11 bases are a match to TRBD1. CDR3 length equals 14 residues. The germline V gene encodes CDR1 SEHNR and CDR2 FQNEAQ (reference sequence). Trimming cost V 5 bases and J 5 bases; bases outside gene matches: 2. The CDR3 sequence is CASSRTGGDQPQHF. CDR3 coding DNA: TGTGCCAGCAGCCGGACAGGGGGCGATCAGCCCCAGCATTTT.

The chain recombines TRBV7-3 with TRBJ2-1; a possible D gene is TRBD2 (6 bases). The germline V gene has CDR1 SGHTA and CDR2 FQGTGA. The V and J ends lost 4 bases and 6 bases respectively, with 19 bases between them. This CDR3 comprises 16 residues. The CDR3 here is CASSSDPSDGVNEQFF. The DNA for the CDR3 is TGTGCCAGCAGCTCCGACCCTAGCGACGGAGTCAATGAGCAGTTCTTC.

This clonotype was seen ten or more times. The chain couples TRBV6-2 or TRBV6-3 to TRBJ2-7, with a weak D call TRBD1 (6 bases). Trimming shortened V by 6 bases and J by 2 bases, and 14 bases separated the two germline ends. The CDR3 extends over 14 amino acids. Germline V gene sequence: CDR1 MNHEY, CDR2 SVGEGT. CDR3 coding DNA: TGTGCCAGCAGACCGGACAGATCCCCCTACGAGCAGTACTTC. Translating gives CASRPDRSPYEQYF.

This clonotype was seen at least ten times. The chain carries TRBV24-1 and TRBJ1-2; TRBD1 agrees at 7 bases. CDR1 and CDR2 (germline): KGHDR, SFDVKD. This CDR3 comprises 13 residues. The J segment lost 3 bases and the V segment lost 7 bases, leaving 4 bases of the junction unmatched. The CDR3 reads CATRATGDYGYTF. The DNA of the CDR3 is TGTGCCACCAGGGCCACAGGGGACTATGGCTACACCTTC.

The CDR3 DNA is TGTGCCATCAGTGAGGATGTTGCGGCCATCAATGAGCAGTTCTTC. It translates to CAISEDVAAINEQFF. The chain joins TRBV10-3 to TRBJ2-7; D remains unclear. The J call may not be correct, given that the DNA end is closer to TRBJ2-1. The germline gives CDR1 ENHRY, CDR2 SYGVKD. The CDR3 totals 15 residues.

This clonotype has at least ten counts. The chain joins TRBV7-6 to TRBJ2-6, with 7 bases lining up with TRBD1. This CDR3 comprises 17 residues. V lost 5 bases, J lost 4 bases, and 11 bases stayed unmatched. The germline gives CDR1 SGHVS, CDR2 FNYEAQ. The CDR3 reads CASSPQGRLHGANVLTF. In DNA form, the CDR3 reads TGTGCCAGCAGCCCACAGGGGCGTCTTCACGGGGCCAACGTCCTGACTTTC.

This clonotype has more than one count but fewer than ten. The chain combines TRBV6-2 or TRBV6-3 with TRBJ2-7, with TRBD2 matching over 10 bases. CDR3 length: 15 residues. The V segment lost 9 bases and the J segment 0 bases; nucleotides outside the gene matches: 8. Germline assignment: CDR1 MNHEY and CDR2 SVGEGT. This CDR3 is CASGLAEPVSYEQYF. CDR3 DNA: TGTGCCAGTGGACTAGCGGAGCCCGTCTCCTACGAGCAGTACTTC.

The genes are TRBV6-1 and TRBJ2-3; 9 bases match TRBD1. The V segment lost 4 bases and the J segment 2 bases; nucleotides outside the gene matches: 1. This CDR3 is built from 14 residues. CDR1 is MNHNS and CDR2 is SASEGT in the germline V gene. The CDR3 sequence: CASSGTGVTDTQYF. Here the CDR3 DNA reads TGTGCCAGCAGTGGGACAGGGGTCACAGATACGCAGTATTTT.

This clonotype was counted ten times or more. This rearrangement joins TRBV3-1 to TRBJ2-7; unclear D gene. CDR1 is LGHDT, CDR2 YNNKEL, per germline (reference sequence). CDR3 length equals 14 residues. V was shortened by 0 bases and J by 5 bases, with 11 bases between the two germline ends. DNA of the CDR3: TGTGCCAGCAGCCAAGATTTGGGGATCCACGAGCAGTACTTC. The encoded protein is CASSQDLGIHEQYF.

At least ten counts were recorded for this clonotype. The chain links TRBV9 to TRBJ1-2, with 8 bases matching TRBD1. The CDR3 contains 14 residues. Germline loops: CDR1 SGDLS, CDR2 YYNGEE. Losses at the gene ends were 4 bases for V and 0 bases for J; bases not matched to a gene: 2. The CDR3 DNA follows: TGTGCCAGCAGCCCGGGACAGGCTAACTATGGCTACACCTTC. Its translation: CASSPGQANYGYTF.

This clonotype was seen many times. The V gene is TRBV6-1, the J gene TRBJ1-4, with D perhaps matching TRBD1 (6 bases). The CDR3 spans 15 residues. Per the germline V gene, CDR1 is MNHNS and CDR2 is SASEGT. Trimming removed 0 bases from V and 6 bases from J, with 11 bases in between. CDR3 nucleotide sequence: TGTGCCAGCAGTGAAGCAAGGGGGGCCCATGAAAAACTGTTTTTT. Translated: CASSEARGAHEKLFF.

As regards this clonotype: This may arise from a read error, as a much more abundant clone is one base away. The chain employs TRBV7-3 and TRBJ2-3; 12 nucleotides match TRBD1. This CDR3 contains 16 residues. V lost 5 bases, J lost 5 bases, and 8 bases stayed unmatched. CDR1 SGHTA and CDR2 FQGTGA come from the germline V gene. CDR3 DNA: TGTGCCAGCAGCCCCGGGGGACAGGGGGCCAAAGATACGCAGTATTTT. Protein: CASSPGGQGAKDTQYF. Combining the CDR3 with reference TRBV7-3 and TRBJ2-3 gives the whole variable domain GAGVSQTPSNKVTEKGKYVELRCDPISGHTALYWYRQSLGQGPEFLIYFQGTGAADDSGLPNDRFFAVRPEGSVSTLKIQRTERGDSAVYLCASSPGGQGAKDTQYFGPGTRLTVL.

This clonotype was found once. The chain uses TRBV6-5 and TRBJ1-6; 7 bases match TRBD1. V trimming: 5 bases; J trimming: 7 bases; junction bases outside the gene matches: 5. CDR1 is MNHEY, CDR2 SVGAGI, per germline. The CDR3 runs to 14 residues. This chain's CDR3 is CASSRGTENSPLHF. As DNA, the CDR3 is TGTGCCAGCAGTCGCGGGACAGAGAATTCACCCCTCCACTTT.